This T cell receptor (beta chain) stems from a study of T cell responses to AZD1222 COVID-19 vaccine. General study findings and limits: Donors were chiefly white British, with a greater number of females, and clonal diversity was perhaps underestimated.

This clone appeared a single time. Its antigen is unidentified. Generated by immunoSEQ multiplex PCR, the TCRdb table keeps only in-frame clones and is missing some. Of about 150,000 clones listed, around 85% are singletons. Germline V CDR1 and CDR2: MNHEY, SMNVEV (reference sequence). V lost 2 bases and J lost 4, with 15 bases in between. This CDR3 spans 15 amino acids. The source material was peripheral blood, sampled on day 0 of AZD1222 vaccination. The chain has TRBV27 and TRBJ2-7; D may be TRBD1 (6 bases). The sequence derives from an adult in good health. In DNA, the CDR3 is TGTGCCAGCAGTTTAAGGGGGACAACGACTTACGAGCAGTACTTC. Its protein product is CASSLRGTTTYEQYF.